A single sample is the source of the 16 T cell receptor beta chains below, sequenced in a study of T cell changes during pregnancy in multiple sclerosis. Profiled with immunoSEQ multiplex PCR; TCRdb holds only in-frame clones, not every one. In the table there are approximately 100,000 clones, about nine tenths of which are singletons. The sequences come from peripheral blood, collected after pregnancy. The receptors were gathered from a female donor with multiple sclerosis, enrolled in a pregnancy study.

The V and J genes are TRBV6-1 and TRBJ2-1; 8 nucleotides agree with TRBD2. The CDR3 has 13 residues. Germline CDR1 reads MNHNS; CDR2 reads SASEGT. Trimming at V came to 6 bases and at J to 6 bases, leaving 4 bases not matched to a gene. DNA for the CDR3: TGTGCCAGCAGGCACGCGGGGGGCAATGAGCAGTTCTTC. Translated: CASRHAGGNEQFF.

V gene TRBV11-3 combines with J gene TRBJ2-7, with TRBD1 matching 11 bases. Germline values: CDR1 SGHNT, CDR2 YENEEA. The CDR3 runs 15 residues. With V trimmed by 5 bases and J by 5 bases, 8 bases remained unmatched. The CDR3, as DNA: TGTGCCAGCAGCGCCCCCGGGACAGGGGGGCACGAGCAGTACTTC. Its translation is CASSAPGTGGHEQYF.

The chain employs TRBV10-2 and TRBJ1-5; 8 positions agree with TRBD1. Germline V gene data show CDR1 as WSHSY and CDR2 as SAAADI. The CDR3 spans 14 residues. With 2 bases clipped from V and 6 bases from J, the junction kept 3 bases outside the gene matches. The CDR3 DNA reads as TGCGCCAGCAGTGAGGGTGACAGGGGTCAGCCCCAGCATTTT. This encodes CASSEGDRGQPQHF.

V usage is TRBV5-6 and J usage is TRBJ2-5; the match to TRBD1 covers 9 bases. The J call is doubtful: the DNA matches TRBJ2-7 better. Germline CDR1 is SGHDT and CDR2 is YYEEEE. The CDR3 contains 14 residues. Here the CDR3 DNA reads TGTGCCAGCAGCTTCGGGACAGGGAGTTACGAGCAGTACTTC. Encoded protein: CASSFGTGSYEQYF.

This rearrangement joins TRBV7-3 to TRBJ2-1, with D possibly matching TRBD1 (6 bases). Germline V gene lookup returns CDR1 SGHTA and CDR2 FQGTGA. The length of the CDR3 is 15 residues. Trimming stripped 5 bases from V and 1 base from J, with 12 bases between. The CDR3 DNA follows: TGTGCCAGCAGCGAAGACAGGAGTTCCTACAATGAGCAGTTCTTC. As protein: CASSEDRSSYNEQFF.

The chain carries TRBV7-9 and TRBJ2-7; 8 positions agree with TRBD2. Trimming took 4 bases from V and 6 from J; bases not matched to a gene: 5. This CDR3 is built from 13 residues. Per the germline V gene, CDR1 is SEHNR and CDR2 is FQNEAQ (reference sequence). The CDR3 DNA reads TGTGCCAGCAGCTCGGGACTAGTTAGCGAGCAGTACTTC. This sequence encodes CASSSGLVSEQYF.

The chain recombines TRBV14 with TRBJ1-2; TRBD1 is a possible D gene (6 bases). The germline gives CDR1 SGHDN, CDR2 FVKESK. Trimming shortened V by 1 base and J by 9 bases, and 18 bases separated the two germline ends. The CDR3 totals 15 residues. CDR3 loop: CASSQVGQHVKSYTF. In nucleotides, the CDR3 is TGTGCCAGCAGCCAAGTTGGACAGCATGTTAAGAGCTACACCTTC.

The CDR3 DNA reads as TGTGCCGTCAGGGTTCGACGGGACAACACCATGAACACTGAAGCTTTCTTT. It codes for CAVRVRRDNTMNTEAFF. This rearrangement joins TRBV7-6 to TRBJ1-1, with D possibly being TRBD1 (6 bases). The CDR3 contains 17 residues. Between the trimmed V and J ends, which lost 11 bases and 0 bases, there was a span of 25 bases. Looked up from germline, CDR1 is SGHVS and CDR2 is FNYEAQ.

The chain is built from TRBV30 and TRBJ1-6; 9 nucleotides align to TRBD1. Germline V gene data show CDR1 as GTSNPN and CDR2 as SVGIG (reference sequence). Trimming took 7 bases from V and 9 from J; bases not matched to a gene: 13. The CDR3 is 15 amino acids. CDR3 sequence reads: CALKQGAGEGSPLHF. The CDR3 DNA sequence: TGTGCCTTGAAACAGGGGGCCGGAGAGGGTTCACCCCTCCACTTT.

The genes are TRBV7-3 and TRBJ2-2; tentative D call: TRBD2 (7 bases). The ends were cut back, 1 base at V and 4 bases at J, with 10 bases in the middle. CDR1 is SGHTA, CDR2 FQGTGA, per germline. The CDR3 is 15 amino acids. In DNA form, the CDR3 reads TGTGCCAGCAGCTTAATCGGGGGGCGCACCGGGGAGCTGTTTTTT. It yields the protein CASSLIGGRTGELFF.

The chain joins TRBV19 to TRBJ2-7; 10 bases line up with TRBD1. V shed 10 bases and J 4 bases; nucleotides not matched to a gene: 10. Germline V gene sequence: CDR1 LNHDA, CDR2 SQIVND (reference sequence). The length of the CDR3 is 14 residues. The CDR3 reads CATSPGQGNYEQYF. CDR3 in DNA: TGTGCCACCTCCCCGGGACAGGGGAATTACGAGCAGTACTTC.

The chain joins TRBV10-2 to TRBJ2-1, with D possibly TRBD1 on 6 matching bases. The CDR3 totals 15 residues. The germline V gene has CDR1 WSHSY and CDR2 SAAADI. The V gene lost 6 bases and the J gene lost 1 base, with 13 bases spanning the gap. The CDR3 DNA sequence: TGCGCCAGCAGGCTGGACAGACCTTCCTACAATGAGCAGTTCTTC. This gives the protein CASRLDRPSYNEQFF.

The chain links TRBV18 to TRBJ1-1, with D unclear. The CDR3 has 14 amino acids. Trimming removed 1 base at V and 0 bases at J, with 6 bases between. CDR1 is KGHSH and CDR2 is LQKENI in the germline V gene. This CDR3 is CASSPQRLNTEAFF. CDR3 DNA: TGTGCCAGCTCACCACAGAGGCTGAACACTGAAGCTTTCTTT.

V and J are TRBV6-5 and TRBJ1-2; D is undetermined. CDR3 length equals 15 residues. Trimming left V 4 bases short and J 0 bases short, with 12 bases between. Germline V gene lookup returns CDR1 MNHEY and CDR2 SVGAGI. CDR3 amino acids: CASSFLPQTNYGYTF. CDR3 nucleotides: TGTGCCAGCAGTTTCCTGCCCCAGACTAACTATGGCTACACCTTC.

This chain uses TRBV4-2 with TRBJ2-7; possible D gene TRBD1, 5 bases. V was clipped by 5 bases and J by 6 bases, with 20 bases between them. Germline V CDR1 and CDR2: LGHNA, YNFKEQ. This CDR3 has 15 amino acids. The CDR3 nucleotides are TGTGCCAGCAGCATGTCCCGACAGACAGCTTCCGAGCAGTACTTC. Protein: CASSMSRQTASEQYF.

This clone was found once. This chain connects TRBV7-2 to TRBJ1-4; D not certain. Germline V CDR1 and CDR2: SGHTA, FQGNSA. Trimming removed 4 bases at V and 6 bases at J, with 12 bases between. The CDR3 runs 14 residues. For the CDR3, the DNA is TGTGCCAGCAGCTCCGGTCGGGGATATGAAAAACTGTTTTTT. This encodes CASSSGRGYEKLFF. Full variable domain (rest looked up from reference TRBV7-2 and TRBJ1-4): GAGVSQSPSNKVTEKGKDVELRCDPISGHTALYWYRQSLGQGLEFLIYFQGNSAPDKSGLPSDRFSAERTGGSVSTLTIQRTQQEDSAVYLCASSSGRGYEKLFFGSGTQLSVL.